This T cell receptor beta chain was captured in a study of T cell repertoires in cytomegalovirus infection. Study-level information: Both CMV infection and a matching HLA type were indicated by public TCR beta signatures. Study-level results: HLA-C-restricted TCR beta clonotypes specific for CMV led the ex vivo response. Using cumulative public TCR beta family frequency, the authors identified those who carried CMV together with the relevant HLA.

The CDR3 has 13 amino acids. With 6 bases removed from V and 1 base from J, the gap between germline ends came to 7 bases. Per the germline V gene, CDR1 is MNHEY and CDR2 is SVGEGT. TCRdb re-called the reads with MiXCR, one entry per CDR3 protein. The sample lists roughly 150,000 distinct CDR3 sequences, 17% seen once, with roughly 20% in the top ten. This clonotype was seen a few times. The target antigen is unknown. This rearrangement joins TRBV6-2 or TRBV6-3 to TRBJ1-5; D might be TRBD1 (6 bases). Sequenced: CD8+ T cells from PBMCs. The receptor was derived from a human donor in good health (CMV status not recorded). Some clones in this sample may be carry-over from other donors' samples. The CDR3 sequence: CASRDRSNQPQHF. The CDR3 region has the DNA TGTGCCAGCAGGGACAGAAGCAATCAGCCCCAGCATTTT.